The 21 T cell receptor beta chains listed next were all sequenced from one sample in a study of CD4 T cells in relation to SARS-CoV-2 and coronaviruses. Their antigen targets remain unknown. The unexposed donors gave CD4+ T cells in about 2010-2019, prior to COVID-19. CD4+ T cells were isolated from the cells after 10 days of culture. Sequenced by immunoSEQ multiplex PCR; TCRdb stores in-frame clones only, minus some. The sample holds 20,000 or so clones, about 77% seen once. The sequencing sample was made of CD4+ T cells from PBMCs, cultured in vitro. The source of these receptors is a human donor in good health.

The V call is TRBV6-5, the J call TRBJ1-2, with TRBD1 matching over 11 bases. This CDR3 is 15 amino acids long. Germline CDR1 MNHEY, CDR2 SVGAGI. Trimming at V came to 0 bases and at J to 8 bases, leaving 5 bases not matched to a gene. CDR3 DNA sequence: TGTGCCAGCAGTTACTCTTCCGGGACAGGGGGGGGCTACACCTTC. It translates to CASSYSSGTGGGYTF.

The V call is TRBV18, the J call TRBJ1-1; 7 bases are shared with TRBD1. The CDR3 is made up of 13 amino acids. Trimming removed 6 bases from V and 5 bases from J; junction bases left unmatched: 6. CDR1 and CDR2 (germline): KGHSH, LQKENI. CDR3 DNA: TGTGCCAGCTCCACCGGGACAGTAACTGAAGCTTTCTTT. Protein sequence: CASSTGTVTEAFF.

The V and J genes are TRBV10-3 and TRBJ1-3; a weak D match, TRBD1 (5 bases). This CDR3 spans 16 amino acids. The ends were cut back, 5 bases at V and 0 bases at J, with 14 bases in the middle. Germline assignment: CDR1 ENHRY and CDR2 SYGVKD. The CDR3 is CAISSTGLRSGNTIYF. The CDR3 bases are TGTGCCATCAGTTCAACAGGACTTCGCTCTGGAAACACCATATATTTT.

The chain recombines TRBV9 with TRBJ2-5, with 7 bases lining up with TRBD1. Germline V gene data show CDR1 as SGDLS and CDR2 as YYNGEE. V dropped 4 bases and J dropped 4; count of bases not matched to a gene: 4. The CDR3 has 13 amino acids. CDR3 amino acids: CASSPGTVETQYF. CDR3 in DNA: TGTGCCAGCAGCCCCGGGACAGTAGAGACCCAGTACTTC.

This chain joins TRBV12-3 or TRBV12-4 and TRBJ2-3; D might be TRBD2 (6 bases). The CDR3 contains 12 residues. V gave up 2 bases and J gave up 11 bases, with 11 bases separating them. CDR3 loop: CASSLWLARQYF. CDR3 DNA sequence: TGTGCCAGCAGTTTATGGCTAGCGAGGCAGTATTTT.

The rearrangement uses TRBV7-3 and TRBJ2-2; 8 bases match TRBD2. The CDR3 has 17 residues. Trimming took 5 bases from V and 7 from J; bases not matched to a gene: 15. Germline lookup yields CDR1 SGHTA and CDR2 FQGTGA. The CDR3 DNA sequence: TGTGCCAGCAGCCCCAGCTTGGTAGCGGGATCTGGCGGGGAGCTGTTTTTT. It yields the protein CASSPSLVAGSGGELFF.

The genes are TRBV6-2 or TRBV6-3 and TRBJ2-7; 8 bases match TRBD2. This CDR3 region has 16 residues. J gave up 4 bases and V 0 bases, and 8 bases lay outside the gene matches. Per the germline V gene, CDR1 is MNHEY and CDR2 is SVGEGT. Here the CDR3 reads CASSYSPSGSRYEQYF. CDR3 DNA sequence: TGTGCCAGCAGTTACTCTCCCAGCGGGAGTAGGTACGAGCAGTACTTC.

The chain recombines TRBV18 with TRBJ2-7; 7 bases fit TRBD1. This CDR3 has 15 amino acids. Looked up from germline, CDR1 is KGHSH and CDR2 is LQKENI. Unmatched junction bases numbered 9, after V lost 1 base and J lost 6 bases. The CDR3 DNA follows: TGTGCCAGCTCACCACGGGTAGACAGGGTACTCGAGCAGTACTTC. Its protein is CASSPRVDRVLEQYF.

This clone was counted a single time. The chain combines TRBV29-1 with TRBJ1-1; D is perhaps TRBD1 (6 bases). Germline loops: CDR1 SQVTM, CDR2 ANQGSEA. Trimming took 0 bases from V and 1 from J, leaving 15 bases between them. This CDR3 contains 16 residues. Written as DNA, the CDR3 is TGCAGCGTTGAAGAGGACAGCTACCAGTGGAACACTGAAGCTTTCTTT. Translating it yields CSVEEDSYQWNTEAFF.

The chain has TRBV29-1 and TRBJ1-3; 8 nucleotides align to TRBD1. The CDR3 is 13 residues long. From germline, CDR1 is SQVTM and CDR2 ANQGSEA. J was trimmed by 2 bases and V by 6 bases; bases with no gene match: 3. In DNA, the CDR3 is TGCAGCGTCCGGACAGGGACTGGAAACACCATATATTTT. Protein product: CSVRTGTGNTIYF. Variable domain in full (rest from reference TRBV29-1 and TRBJ1-3): SAVISQKPSRDICQRGTSLTIQCQVDSQVTMMFWYRQQPGQSLTLIATANQGSEATYESGFVIDKFPISRPNLTFSTLTVSNMSPEDSSIYLCSVRTGTGNTIYFGEGSWLTVV.

The chain is built from TRBV2 and TRBJ1-1; weak D call: TRBD1 (5 bases). There are 14 residues in the CDR3. Germline V gene lookup returns CDR1 SNHLY and CDR2 FYNNEI. V was pared by 3 bases and J by 4 bases, with 12 bases between. The CDR3 nucleotides are TGTGCCAGCAGTGATCGGGGGACGAGCACTGAAGCTTTCTTT. Amino acids: CASSDRGTSTEAFF. The complete variable domain, with remaining parts taken from reference TRBV2 and TRBJ1-1, reads EPEVTQTPSHQVTQMGQEVILRCVPISNHLYFYWYRQILGQKVEFLVSFYNNEISEKSEIFDDQFSVERPDGSNFTLKIRSTKLEDSAMYFCASSDRGTSTEAFFGQGTRLTVV.

The chain carries TRBV19 and TRBJ2-3, with 9 nucleotides matching TRBD2. V shed 3 bases, J shed 5 bases, and the junction held 12 bases outside the gene matches. The CDR3 is made up of 17 amino acids. Germline lookup yields CDR1 LNHDA and CDR2 SQIVND (reference sequence). The CDR3 DNA reads TGTGCCAGTAGTATGACCCGGGTAGCGGGAGTCAGAGATACGCAGTATTTT. Residues: CASSMTRVAGVRDTQYF.

This rearrangement joins TRBV5-6 to TRBJ2-7; D gene uncertain. V gave up 0 bases and J gave up 3 bases, with 13 bases separating them. The CDR3 spans 15 residues. From germline, CDR1 is SGHDT and CDR2 YYEEEE. CDR3 region: CASSLGVLRVYEQYF. Written as DNA, the CDR3 is TGTGCCAGCAGCTTGGGCGTTCTTAGGGTCTACGAGCAGTACTTC.

The chain links TRBV3-1 (or the pseudogene TRBV3-2) to TRBJ1-3; D is uncertain. The CDR3 totals 13 residues. The V gene's germline CDR1 is LGHDT and CDR2 YNNKEL (reference sequence). V dropped 1 base and J dropped 4 bases, with 5 bases sitting between them. CDR3 nucleotides: TGTGCCAGCAGCCAAGGGGTCGGAAACACCATATATTTT. Residues: CASSQGVGNTIYF.

This clone occurred a few times. This chain links TRBV7-9 with TRBJ2-7; D is possibly TRBD1 (5 bases). This CDR3 spans 12 amino acids. Trimming took off 1 base at V and 4 bases at J, with 5 bases between the two ends. CDR1 is SEHNR, CDR2 FQNEAQ, per germline (reference sequence). CDR3 in DNA: TGTGCCAGCAGCTTAGGACAGTACGAGCAGTACTTC. Translation: CASSLGQYEQYF.

V is TRBV6-4 and J is TRBJ2-1; 13 bases agree with TRBD2. Trimming at V came to 2 bases and at J to 6 bases, leaving 1 base not matched to a gene. The CDR3 consists of 15 residues. Germline-derived CDR1 and CDR2 are MRHNA and SNTAGT. This chain's CDR3 is CASSDRTSGSNEQFF. For the CDR3, the DNA is TGTGCCAGCAGTGACAGGACTAGCGGGAGCAATGAGCAGTTCTTC.

This chain links TRBV18 with TRBJ1-1; no clear D gene. V was clipped by 2 bases and J by 3 bases, with 4 bases between them. Germline V gene data show CDR1 as KGHSH and CDR2 as LQKENI. This CDR3 is built from 12 residues. CDR3: CASSPGHTEAFF. In DNA form, the CDR3 reads TGTGCCAGCTCACCAGGTCACACTGAAGCTTTCTTT.

This rearrangement joins TRBV6-2 or TRBV6-3 to TRBJ1-5; TRBD1 agrees at 11 bases. CDR1 MNHEY and CDR2 SVGEGT come from the germline V gene. CDR3 size: 17 residues. The ends lost 6 bases at V and 6 bases at J; junction bases unmatched: 13. CDR3: CASSQLFGQGATQPQHF. Here the CDR3 DNA reads TGTGCCAGCAGCCAACTATTTGGACAGGGGGCTACTCAGCCCCAGCATTTT.

The chain links TRBV7-3 to TRBJ1-2; D is perhaps TRBD1 (6 bases). The CDR3 is 15 amino acids. V lost 5 bases and J 3 bases, leaving 16 bases between the germline ends. Germline V lookup: CDR1 SGHTA, CDR2 FQGTGA. This chain's CDR3 is CASSPQGSGDYGYTF. The DNA of the CDR3 is TGTGCCAGCAGCCCTCAGGGGAGCGGCGACTATGGCTACACCTTC.

This clone was recorded a few times. The gene calls are TRBV2 and TRBJ1-5, with a weak D call TRBD1 (5 bases). Germline CDR1 and CDR2: SNHLY and FYNNEI. CDR3 length equals 18 residues. The germline V and J ends were trimmed by 0 bases and 0 bases, with 15 bases remaining between them. CDR3 region: CASSEARALNPSNQPQHF. The CDR3 nucleotides read TGTGCCAGCAGTGAAGCCAGGGCCCTAAACCCTAGCAATCAGCCCCAGCATTTT. Variable domain in full (rest from reference TRBV2 and TRBJ1-5): EPEVTQTPSHQVTQMGQEVILRCVPISNHLYFYWYRQILGQKVEFLVSFYNNEISEKSEIFDDQFSVERPDGSNFTLKIRSTKLEDSAMYFCASSEARALNPSNQPQHFGDGTRLSIL.

V is TRBV9 and J is TRBJ2-2; a possible D gene is TRBD1 (5 bases). The CDR3 contains 14 residues. The V gene lost 4 bases and the J gene lost 4 bases, with 11 bases spanning the gap. Germline V gene lookup returns CDR1 SGDLS and CDR2 YYNGEE. The CDR3 sequence: CASSSRQTTGELFF. The CDR3 DNA reads TGTGCCAGCAGCTCCCGACAGACCACCGGGGAGCTGTTTTTT.